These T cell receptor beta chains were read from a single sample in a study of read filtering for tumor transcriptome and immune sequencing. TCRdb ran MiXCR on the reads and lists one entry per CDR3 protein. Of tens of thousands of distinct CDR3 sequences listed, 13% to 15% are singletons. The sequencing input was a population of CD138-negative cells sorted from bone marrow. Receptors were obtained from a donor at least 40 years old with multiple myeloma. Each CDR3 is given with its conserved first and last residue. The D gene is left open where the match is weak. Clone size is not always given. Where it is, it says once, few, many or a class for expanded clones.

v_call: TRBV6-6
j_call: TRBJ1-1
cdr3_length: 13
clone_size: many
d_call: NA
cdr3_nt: TGTGCCAGGACGACAGGTTTGAACACTGAAGCTTTCTTT
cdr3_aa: CARTTGLNTEAFF

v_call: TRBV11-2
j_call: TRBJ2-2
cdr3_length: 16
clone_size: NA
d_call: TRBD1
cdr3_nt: TGTGCCAGCAGCTGGGCCGGGACAGCCTTCACCGGGGAGCTGTTTTTT
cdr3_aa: CASSWAGTAFTGELFF

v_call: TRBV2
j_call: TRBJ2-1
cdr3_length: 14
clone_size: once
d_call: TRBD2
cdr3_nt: TGTGCCAGCAGGCGGACTAGCGGGGTTAATGAGCAGTTCTTC
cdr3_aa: CASRRTSGVNEQFF

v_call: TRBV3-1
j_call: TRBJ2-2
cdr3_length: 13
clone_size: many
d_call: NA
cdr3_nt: TGTGCCAGCAGCCGAGTGAACACCGGGGAGCTGTTTTTT
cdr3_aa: CASSRVNTGELFF

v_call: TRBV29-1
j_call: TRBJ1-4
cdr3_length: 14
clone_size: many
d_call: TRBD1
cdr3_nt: TGCAGCGTCTCCGGACAGGGGGCGAATGAAAAACTGTTTTTT
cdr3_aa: CSVSGQGANEKLFF

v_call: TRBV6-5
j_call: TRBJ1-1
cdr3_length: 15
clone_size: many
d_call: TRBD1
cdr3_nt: TGTGCCAGCAGTAGCCGGACAGGGGATGCCACTGAAGCTTTCTTT
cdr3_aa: CASSSRTGDATEAFF

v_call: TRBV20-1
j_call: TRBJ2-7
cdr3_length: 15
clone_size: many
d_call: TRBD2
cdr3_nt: TGCAGTGCTAGAGAACGGCTAGCGGGAGAATACGAGCAGTACTTC
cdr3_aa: CSARERLAGEYEQYF

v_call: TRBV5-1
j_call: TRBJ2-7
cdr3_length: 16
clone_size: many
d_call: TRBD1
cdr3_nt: TGCGCCAGCAGCTTCGGACAGGGAAGGGGGACCTACGAGCAGTACTTC
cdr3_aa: CASSFGQGRGTYEQYF

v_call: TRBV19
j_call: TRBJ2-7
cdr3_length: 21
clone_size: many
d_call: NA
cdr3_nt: TGTGCCACCGCAGAGGGGACGGCCCCTTGGGGGGCGGGTACACCCTCCTACGAGCAGTACTTC
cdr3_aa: CATAEGTAPWGAGTPSYEQYF

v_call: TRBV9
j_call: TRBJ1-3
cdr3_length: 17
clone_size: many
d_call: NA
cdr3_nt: TGTGCCAGCAGCGTAGGGGCCTCGACAGTCATCGGAAACACCATATATTTT
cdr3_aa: CASSVGASTVIGNTIYF

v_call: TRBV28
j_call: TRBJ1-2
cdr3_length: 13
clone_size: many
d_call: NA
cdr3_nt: TGTGCCAGCAGTTTATTGCGCGGACATGGCTACACCTTC
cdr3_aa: CASSLLRGHGYTF

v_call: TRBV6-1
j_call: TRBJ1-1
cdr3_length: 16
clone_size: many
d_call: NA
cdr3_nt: TGTGCCAGCAGGGGAAGGGGAACAGGGTCAGGCACTGAAGCTTTCTTT
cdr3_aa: CASRGRGTGSGTEAFF

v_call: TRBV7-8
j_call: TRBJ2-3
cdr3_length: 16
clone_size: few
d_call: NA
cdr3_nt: TGTGCCAGCAGCTTAACGGAACAGACCCGCACAGATACGCAGTATTTT
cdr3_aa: CASSLTEQTRTDTQYF

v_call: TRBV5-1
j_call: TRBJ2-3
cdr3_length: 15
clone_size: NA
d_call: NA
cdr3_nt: TGCGCCAGCAGCCCCGAAAGCGGCCGCACAGATACGCAGTATTTT
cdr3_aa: CASSPESGRTDTQYF

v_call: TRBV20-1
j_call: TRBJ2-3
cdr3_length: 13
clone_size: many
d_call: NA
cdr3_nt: TGCAGTGCTCGAACCGCCGAGTCGCACCCGCAGTATTTT
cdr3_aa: CSARTAESHPQYF